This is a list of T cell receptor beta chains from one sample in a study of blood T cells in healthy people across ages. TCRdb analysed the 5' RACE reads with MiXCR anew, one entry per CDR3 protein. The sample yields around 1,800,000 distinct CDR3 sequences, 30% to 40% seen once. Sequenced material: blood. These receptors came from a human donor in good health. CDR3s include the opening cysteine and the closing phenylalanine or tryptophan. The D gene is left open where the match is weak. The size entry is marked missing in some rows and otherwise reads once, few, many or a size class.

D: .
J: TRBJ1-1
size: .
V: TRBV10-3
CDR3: CAISESVGFVTAEAFF
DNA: TGTGCCATCAGTGAGTCGGTCGGGTTCGTAACAGCTGAAGCTTTCTTT

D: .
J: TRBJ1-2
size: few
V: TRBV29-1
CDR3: CSVEDTRTANYGYTF
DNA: TGCAGCGTTGAAGATACGCGGACAGCTAACTATGGCTACACCTTC

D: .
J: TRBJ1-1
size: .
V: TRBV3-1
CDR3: CASSQGMLFGAFF
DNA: TGTGCCAGCAGCCAAGGAATGCTATTTGGGGCTTTCTTT

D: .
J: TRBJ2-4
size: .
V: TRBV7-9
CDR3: CASSLAHGGEDEDIQYF
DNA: TGTGCCAGCAGCTTAGCGCATGGCGGGGAGGATGAAGACATTCAGTACTTC

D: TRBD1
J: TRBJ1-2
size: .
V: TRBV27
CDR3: CANSPAGTEVSNYGYTF
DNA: TGTGCCAACAGTCCTGCCGGGACAGAAGTCTCTAACTATGGCTACACCTTC

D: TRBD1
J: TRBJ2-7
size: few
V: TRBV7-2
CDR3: CASSLLYRGVDEQYF
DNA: TGTGCCAGCAGCTTACTGTACAGGGGGGTCGACGAGCAGTACTTC

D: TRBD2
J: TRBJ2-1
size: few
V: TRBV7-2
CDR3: CASSKTSGLYNEQFF
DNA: TGTGCCAGCAGCAAAACTAGCGGGCTCTACAATGAGCAGTTCTTC

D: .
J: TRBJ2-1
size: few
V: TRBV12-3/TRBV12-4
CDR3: CASSPWADEQFF
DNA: TGTGCCAGCAGCCCTTGGGCGGATGAGCAGTTCTTC

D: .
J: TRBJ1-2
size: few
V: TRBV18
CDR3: CASSPESYGYTF
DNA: TGTGCCAGCTCACCGGAGTCCTATGGCTACACCTTC

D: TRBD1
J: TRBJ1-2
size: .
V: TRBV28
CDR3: CASSLPDRGLTF
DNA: TGTGCCAGCAGTTTACCGGACAGGGGTCTCACCTTC

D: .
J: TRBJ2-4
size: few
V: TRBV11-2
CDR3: CASSFTGPNIQYF
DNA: TGTGCCAGCAGCTTTACAGGACCAAACATTCAGTACTTC

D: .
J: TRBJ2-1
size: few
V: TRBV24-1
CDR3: CATSDRGPNEQFF
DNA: TGTGCCACCAGTGATAGAGGGCCGAATGAGCAGTTCTTC

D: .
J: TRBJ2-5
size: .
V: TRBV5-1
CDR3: CASSSEVGAQETQYF
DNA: TGCGCCAGCAGCTCCGAGGTGGGTGCTCAAGAGACTCAGTACTTC

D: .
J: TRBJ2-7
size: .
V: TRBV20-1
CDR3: CSASDPQRNSYEQYF
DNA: TGCAGTGCTAGCGACCCACAGAGGAACTCCTACGAGCAGTACTTC

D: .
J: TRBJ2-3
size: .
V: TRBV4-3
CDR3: CASSRFQGEGIDTQYF
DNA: TGCGCCAGCAGCCGATTTCAGGGGGAGGGAATAGATACGCAGTATTTT

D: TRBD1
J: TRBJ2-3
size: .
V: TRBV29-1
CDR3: CSVEDAQTGRLTDTQYF
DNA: TGCAGCGTTGAAGATGCCCAGACAGGGAGACTAACAGATACGCAGTATTTT

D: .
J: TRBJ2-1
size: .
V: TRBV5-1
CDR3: CASSLAGGGGPNEQFF
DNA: TGCGCCAGCAGCTTGGCCGGGGGCGGAGGCCCCAATGAGCAGTTCTTC

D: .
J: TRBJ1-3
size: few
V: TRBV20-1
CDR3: CSARDSKPGNTIYF
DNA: TGCAGTGCTAGAGACTCAAAACCTGGAAACACCATATATTTT

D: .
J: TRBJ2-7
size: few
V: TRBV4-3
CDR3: CASSQDRTTNEQYF
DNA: TGCGCCAGCAGCCAAGACCGAACCACAAACGAGCAGTACTTC

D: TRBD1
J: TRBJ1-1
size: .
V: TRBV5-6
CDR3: CASSEYRGRNTEAFF
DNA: TGTGCCAGCAGCGAGTACAGGGGTAGGAACACTGAAGCTTTCTTT

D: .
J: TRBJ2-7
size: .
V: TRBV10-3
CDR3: CAISESDRDTSYEQYF
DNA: TGTGCCATCAGTGAGTCGGATCGGGACACCTCCTACGAGCAGTACTTC

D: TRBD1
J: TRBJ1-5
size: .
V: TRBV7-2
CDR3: CAGSLGQAQPQHF
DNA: TGTGCCGGCAGCTTAGGACAGGCACAGCCCCAGCATTTT

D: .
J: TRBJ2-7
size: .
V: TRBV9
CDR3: CASSVDLGMGEQYF
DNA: TGTGCCAGCAGCGTAGACCTGGGGATGGGCGAGCAGTACTTC

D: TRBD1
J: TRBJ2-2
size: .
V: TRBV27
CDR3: CASTSPGGASKDGELFF
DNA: TGTGCCAGCACGTCCCCAGGGGGCGCTTCAAAGGACGGGGAGCTGTTTTTT

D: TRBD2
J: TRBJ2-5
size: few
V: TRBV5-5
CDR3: CASSSDERGLRGQETQYF
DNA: TGTGCCAGCAGCTCGGATGAGCGGGGGCTGAGAGGACAAGAGACCCAGTACTTC

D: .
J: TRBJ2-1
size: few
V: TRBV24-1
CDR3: CATSVPGSYNEQFF
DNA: TGTGCCACCAGTGTACCGGGATCCTACAATGAGCAGTTCTTC

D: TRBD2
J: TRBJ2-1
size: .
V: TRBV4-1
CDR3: CASSQRGTSGGNEQFF
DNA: TGCGCCAGCAGCCAAAGAGGGACTAGCGGGGGGAATGAGCAGTTCTTC

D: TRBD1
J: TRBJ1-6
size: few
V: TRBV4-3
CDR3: CASSGRDSNSPLHF
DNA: TGCGCCAGCAGCGGCCGGGACAGCAATTCACCCCTCCACTTT